A selection of T cell receptor beta chains follows, all from one sample in a study of cytomegalovirus exposure and HLA in healthy donors. Libraries were prepared by immunoSEQ multiplex PCR; TCRdb keeps only in-frame clonotypes and omits some of them. The sample records approximately 210,000 clones, about 76% being singletons. Sample: PBMCs. All receptors derive from a woman aged 50 to 65 in good health and CMV-seronegative. Each CDR3 is given with its conserved first and last residue. Fields, in order: D gene, J gene, clone size, V gene, CDR3 protein, CDR3 DNA. A D gene is named only where the DNA matches it firmly. Expanded clones get a size class; other rows say once, few or many, or leave the size out.

-	TRBJ2-7	-	TRBV5-1	CASSLAAGYEQYF	TGCGCCAGCAGCTTGGCTGCGGGCTACGAGCAGTACTTC
-	TRBJ1-1	few	TRBV5-6	CASSSGSHAEAFF	TGTGCCAGCAGCTCCGGGAGCCACGCTGAAGCTTTCTTT
-	TRBJ2-5	-	TRBV7-2	CASSSTRQETQYF	TGTGCCAGCAGCAGTACTCGGCAAGAGACCCAGTACTTC
-	TRBJ2-1	-	TRBV6-6	CASSYSAAPLEQFF	TGTGCCAGCAGTTACTCAGCTGCCCCCTTAGAGCAGTTCTTC
TRBD2	TRBJ2-5	few	TRBV7-2	CASSLVGGSHQETQYF	TGTGCCAGCAGCTTAGTGGGGGGGTCCCACCAAGAGACCCAGTACTTC
-	TRBJ1-1	-	TRBV7-9	CASSSQGPMNTEAFF	TGTGCCAGCAGCTCTCAGGGCCCCATGAACACTGAAGCTTTCTTT
TRBD2	TRBJ2-1	-	TRBV4-3	CASSPRLAGGLISYNEQFF	TGCGCCAGCAGCCCCCGACTAGCGGGAGGGTTAATTTCCTACAATGAGCAGTTCTTC
-	TRBJ2-4	-	TRBV7-2	CASRGRGEGGYLPKNIQYF	TGTGCCAGCAGGGGACGGGGCGAAGGGGGTTACTTACCCAAAAACATTCAGTACTTC
TRBD1	TRBJ2-7	-	TRBV6-5	CASSSLTGDSYEQYF	TGTGCCAGCAGTAGCCTAACAGGGGACTCCTACGAGCAGTACTTC
TRBD2	TRBJ2-5	-	TRBV4-2	CASSPGLAGGFETQYF	TGTGCCAGCAGCCCCGGACTAGCGGGGGGGTTTGAGACCCAGTACTTC
-	TRBJ2-5	-	TRBV27	CASWARETQYF	TGTGCCAGCTGGGCCCGGGAGACCCAGTACTTC
-	TRBJ2-7	few	TRBV5-6	CASSLESYEQYF	TGTGCCAGCAGCTTAGAGAGCTACGAGCAGTACTTC
-	TRBJ1-2	few	TRBV28	CASSFQAYGYTF	TGTGCCAGCAGTTTCCAGGCGTATGGCTACACCTTC
TRBD1	TRBJ1-2	few	TRBV4-3	CASSQERDRIYGYTF	TGCGCCAGCAGCCAGGAGCGGGACAGGATCTATGGCTACACCTTC
-	TRBJ1-3	-	TRBV7-9	CANGAGNTIYF	TGTGCCAACGGGGCTGGAAACACCATATATTTT
-	TRBJ2-7	-	TRBV2	CASSVGMGYEQYF	TGTGCCAGCAGTGTCGGGATGGGCTACGAGCAGTACTTC
-	TRBJ1-1	once	TRBV2	CASSPPRGTEAFF	TGTGCCAGCAGCCCACCCAGGGGTACTGAAGCTTTCTTT
-	TRBJ2-3	-	TRBV9	CASSTYGSQVTDTQYF	TGTGCCAGCAGCACCTACGGGAGTCAGGTCACAGATACGCAGTATTTT
-	TRBJ1-1	once	TRBV18	CASRTGLNTEAFF	TGTGCCAGCCGAACAGGGCTCAACACTGAAGCTTTCTTT
TRBD2	TRBJ2-1	-	TRBV4-1	CASSQDIAGGPRNEQFF	TGCGCCAGCAGCCAAGATATAGCGGGAGGGCCCCGCAATGAGCAGTTCTTC
TRBD1	TRBJ1-1	-	TRBV14	CASRRTGGLRAFF	TGTGCCAGCAGACGGACAGGGGGCTTACGAGCTTTCTTT
-	TRBJ1-2	-	TRBV30	CAWGAADQMGYTF	TGTGCCTGGGGGGCGGCGGACCAGATGGGCTACACCTTC
TRBD1	TRBJ2-5	-	TRBV19	CASSRDITGAQYF	TGTGCCAGTAGCCGGGACATCACAGGGGCCCAGTACTTC
-	TRBJ1-2	-	TRBV6-1	CASSVNSVANYGYTF	TGTGCCAGCAGTGTAAACAGTGTAGCTAACTATGGCTACACCTTC
-	TRBJ2-3	-	TRBV4-3	CASSQDRGGGTDTQYF	TGCGCCAGCAGCCAAGATCGCGGGGGCGGCACAGATACGCAGTATTTT
-	TRBJ1-5	-	TRBV11-2	CASSLDIGNQPQHF	TGTGCCAGCAGCTTAGATATCGGCAATCAGCCCCAGCATTTT
TRBD2	TRBJ2-1	once	TRBV7-7	CASSPLAAFNEQFF	TGTGCTAGCAGCCCACTAGCGGCCTTCAATGAGCAGTTCTTC
-	TRBJ1-1	-	TRBV19	CASSIVGGGDTEAFF	TGTGCCAGTAGTATAGTTGGGGGGGGAGACACTGAAGCTTTCTTT
TRBD2	TRBJ2-3	-	TRBV5-1	CASSRERGSTDTQYF	TGCGCCAGCAGTCGGGAGCGGGGGTCCACAGATACGCAGTATTTT
-	TRBJ2-7	-	TRBV7-9	CASSLLAPAGSYEQYF	TGTGCCAGCAGCTTACTAGCCCCGGCGGGAAGCTACGAGCAGTACTTC
-	TRBJ1-2	-	TRBV6-5	CASSYQEGGERGYTF	TGTGCCAGCAGTTATCAGGAGGGGGGGGAGCGAGGCTACACCTTC
TRBD2	TRBJ2-1	-	TRBV11-2	CASSSTSGRGGEQFF	TGTGCCAGCAGCTCCACTAGCGGGAGGGGAGGCGAGCAGTTCTTC
-	TRBJ1-2	-	TRBV13	CASSLGPGRSNYGYTF	TGTGCCAGCAGCTTAGGCCCAGGCAGGTCCAACTATGGCTACACCTTC
TRBD2	TRBJ2-5	-	TRBV2	CASRGLAGGETQYF	TGTGCCAGCAGGGGACTAGCGGGAGGCGAGACCCAGTACTTC
TRBD2	TRBJ2-1	-	TRBV7-3	CASSLPVAGGRNEQFF	TGTGCCAGCAGCTTACCGGTGGCGGGAGGGAGGAATGAGCAGTTCTTC
TRBD1	TRBJ1-2	-	TRBV7-3	CASSKQGSDGYTF	TGTGCCAGCAGTAAACAGGGGTCTGATGGCTACACCTTC
TRBD2	TRBJ2-7	-	TRBV10-2	CASSRGSGRTGEQYF	TGCGCCAGCAGTAGAGGCAGCGGGAGGACGGGTGAGCAGTACTTC
-	TRBJ1-5	-	TRBV4-1	CASSLVTGFSNQPQHF	TGCGCCAGCAGCCTAGTGACAGGATTCAGCAATCAGCCCCAGCATTTT
TRBD2	TRBJ2-5	-	TRBV5-1	CASSPGGPSGRETQYF	TGCGCCAGCAGCCCGGGGGGGCCTAGCGGGCGGGAGACCCAGTACTTC
-	TRBJ2-5	-	TRBV20-1	CSARLQETQYF	TGCAGTGCTAGACTACAAGAGACCCAGTACTTC
-	TRBJ2-3	-	TRBV2	CASNTRDTQYF	TGTGCCAGCAATACTAGAGATACGCAGTATTTT
-	TRBJ2-7	-	TRBV5-6	CASSILSYEQYF	TGTGCCAGCAGCATTCTCTCCTACGAGCAGTACTTC
TRBD2	TRBJ2-1	-	TRBV4-2	CASSQVEVATGLGLLSSYNEQFF	TGTGCCAGCAGCCAAGTCGAGGTGGCCACGGGACTAGGGCTACTGAGCTCCTACAATGAGCAGTTCTTC
-	TRBJ2-5	-	TRBV7-9	CASSSARYQETQYF	TGTGCCAGCAGCTCAGCCAGGTACCAAGAGACCCAGTACTTC
-	TRBJ1-5	few	TRBV28	CASSFHRGGGNQPQHF	TGTGCCAGCAGTTTTCATCGGGGAGGTGGCAATCAGCCCCAGCATTTT